The 27 T cell receptor beta chains below all came from one sample that was sequenced in a study of blood T cell repertoires in COVID-19. Repertoires were generated with immunoSEQ multiplex PCR, while TCRdb's copy carries only in-frame clones and drops some. The sample has under 300,000 clones, approximately 87% seen once. Sequenced: peripheral blood. These receptors came from a man aged 55 to 70 who had recovered from COVID-19.

This chain connects TRBV30 to TRBJ2-1; 7 nucleotides line up with TRBD2. The CDR3 is 16 residues long. V shed 0 bases and J 8 bases; nucleotides not matched to a gene: 13. The V gene's germline CDR1 is GTSNPN and CDR2 SVGIG (reference sequence). CDR3 sequence (DNA): TGTGCCTGGAGTGTACTAATCGCGGGAGCGGGTTATGAGCAGTTCTTC. Translated, it gives CAWSVLIAGAGYEQFF.

This clone has only a few counts. The V and J genes are TRBV18 and TRBJ1-4; D remains ambiguous. The CDR3 sequence is 16 residues long. V was pared by 3 bases and J by 4 bases, with 15 bases between. Looked up from germline, CDR1 is KGHSH and CDR2 is LQKENI. The CDR3 is CASSPIGFGVNEKLFF. In DNA, the CDR3 is TGTGCCAGCTCACCTATTGGGTTCGGAGTTAATGAAAAACTGTTTTTT. Looking up the rest from reference TRBV18 and TRBJ1-4 gives the full variable domain: NAGVMQNPRHLVRRRGQEARLRCSPMKGHSHVYWYRQLPEEGLKFMVYLQKENIIDESGMPKERFSAEFPKEGPSILRIQQVVRGDSAAYFCASSPIGFGVNEKLFFGSGTQLSVL.

CDR3 protein: CASSILAGEVQYF. The CDR3, as DNA: TGTGCCAGTAGTATCTTGGCGGGAGAGGTGCAGTACTTC. V gene TRBV19 combines with J gene TRBJ2-7, with 7 positions matching TRBD2. The CDR3 runs 13 residues. The J segment lost 9 bases and the V segment lost 3 bases, leaving 8 bases of the junction unmatched. Germline V lookup: CDR1 LNHDA, CDR2 SQIVND (reference sequence).

This sequence joins TRBV21-1 and TRBJ2-7; TRBD1, as called in the table, went unchecked against the DNA. TRBV21-1 is a known pseudogene. The CDR3 runs 14 residues. CDR3 in DNA: TGTGCCAGCAGCAAATACAGGGAGCTTTGGGAGCAGTACTTC. The encoded protein is CASSKYRELWEQYF.

V usage is TRBV4-2 and J usage is TRBJ2-7; 8 bases agree with TRBD2. The V and J ends lost 0 bases and 6 bases, in that order; junction bases with no gene match: 10. There are 16 residues in the CDR3. Germline CDR1 is LGHNA and CDR2 is YNFKEQ. DNA of the CDR3: TGTGCCAGCAGCCAAGATATACGGGGGGGCCGAGGCGAGCAGTACTTC. It encodes CASSQDIRGGRGEQYF.

V and J are TRBV6-6 and TRBJ1-1; D uncertain. The V end was cut by 4 bases, the J end by 1 base, with 7 bases between. The germline V gene has CDR1 MNHNY and CDR2 SVGAGI (reference sequence). The CDR3 is 13 amino acids. The DNA for the CDR3 is TGTGCCAGCAGTTGGGCAGGGAACACTGAAGCTTTCTTT. Its translation: CASSWAGNTEAFF.

The genes are TRBV5-1 and TRBJ2-2; 10 bases are shared with TRBD2. J lost 4 bases, V lost 4 bases, and 4 bases had no gene match. The CDR3 consists of 15 residues. Germline V lookup: CDR1 SGHRS, CDR2 YFSETQ. The CDR3 region has the DNA TGCGCCAGCAGCCTGGGGACTAGCGTCACCGGGGAGCTGTTTTTT. It codes for CASSLGTSVTGELFF.

This clone was picked up a small number of times. The rearrangement uses TRBV2 and TRBJ2-2, with 7 positions matching TRBD1. This CDR3 spans 15 amino acids. V gave up 8 bases and J gave up 5 bases; unmatched junction bases: 11. Germline CDR1 is SNHLY and CDR2 is FYNNEI. This CDR3 reads CASQKTGTETGELFF. In DNA form, the CDR3 reads TGTGCCAGCCAAAAGACTGGGACAGAAACCGGGGAGCTGTTTTTT.

This clone turned up a few times. V gene TRBV30 combines with J gene TRBJ1-5; 8 nucleotides align to TRBD1. Germline CDR1 and CDR2: GTSNPN and SVGIG (reference sequence). This CDR3 has 17 amino acids. Trimming took 5 bases from V and 4 from J; bases not matched to a gene: 16. DNA for the CDR3: TGTGCCTGGCCGGCCAAGGGGACAGGACGGCTAAATCAGCCCCAGCATTTT. Translating it yields CAWPAKGTGRLNQPQHF.

The V call is TRBV6-5, the J call TRBJ1-1; D may be TRBD1 (6 bases). Trimming took off 5 bases at V and 1 base at J, with 11 bases between the two ends. Germline V gene data show CDR1 as MNHEY and CDR2 as SVGAGI. This CDR3 has 14 amino acids. CDR3 loop: CASSPKQGNTEAFF. As DNA, the CDR3 is TGTGCCAGCAGTCCAAAACAGGGGAACACTGAAGCTTTCTTT.

This chain links TRBV19 with TRBJ1-2, with 9 bases aligning to TRBD1. The length of the CDR3 is 17 residues. CDR1 is LNHDA, CDR2 SQIVND, per germline (reference sequence). Trimming cost V 3 bases and J 2 bases; bases outside gene matches: 10. The CDR3 sequence: CASSMPPDRGINYGYTF. CDR3 nucleotide sequence: TGTGCCAGTAGTATGCCCCCCGACAGGGGGATAAACTATGGCTACACCTTC.

The V call is TRBV4-1, the J call TRBJ2-2, with a possible D match to TRBD2 (7 bases). This CDR3 has 16 amino acids. Trimming removed 7 bases at V and 0 bases at J, with 15 bases between. Germline loops: CDR1 MGHRA, CDR2 YSYEKL. The CDR3 DNA reads TGCGCCAGCACCCCCCCGGGGGGCACGAACACCGGGGAGCTGTTTTTT. Amino acid sequence: CASTPPGGTNTGELFF.

V and J are TRBV7-9 and TRBJ2-7; 8 bases are a match to TRBD2. The CDR3 is 13 residues long. V was clipped by 5 bases and J by 7 bases; unmatched bases: 7. Germline loops: CDR1 SEHNR, CDR2 FQNEAQ (reference sequence). The CDR3 region is CASSMGLVGEQYF. CDR3 bases: TGTGCCAGCAGCATGGGACTAGTTGGGGAGCAGTACTTC.

The chain joins TRBV5-1 to TRBJ1-5; 7 bases are shared with TRBD1. Germline V gene sequence: CDR1 SGHRS, CDR2 YFSETQ. Losses at the gene ends were 0 bases for V and 7 bases for J; bases not matched to a gene: 10. This CDR3 spans 16 amino acids. The CDR3 protein is CASSLEPGTVGQPQHF. The CDR3 DNA follows: TGCGCCAGCAGCTTGGAGCCGGGGACAGTGGGGCAGCCCCAGCATTTT.

The chain joins TRBV10-1 to TRBJ2-2, with D maybe TRBD2 (6 bases). The CDR3 sequence is 15 residues long. Germline CDR1 reads WNHNN; CDR2 reads SYGVQD (reference sequence). V gave up 3 bases and J gave up 2 bases, with 10 bases separating them. The CDR3: CASSDTGTNTGELFF. Written as DNA, the CDR3 is TGCGCCAGCAGTGACACCGGGACTAACACCGGGGAGCTGTTTTTT.

V is TRBV25-1 and J is TRBJ2-1, with 9 bases that match TRBD1. The junction had 9 bases not matched to a gene; V was cut back by 4 bases and J by 2 bases. CDR3 length: 17 residues. Per germline, CDR1 MGHDK and CDR2 SYGVNS. The CDR3 sequence is CASSGDRELRPYNEQFF. The CDR3 DNA reads TGTGCCAGCAGTGGGGACAGGGAACTCCGGCCCTACAATGAGCAGTTCTTC. Complete variable domain (other parts from reference TRBV25-1 and TRBJ2-1): EADIYQTPRYLVIGTGKKITLECSQTMGHDKMYWYQQDPGMELHLIHYSYGVNSTEKGDLSSESTVSRIRTEHFPLTLESARPSHTSQYLCASSGDRELRPYNEQFFGPGTRLTVL.

The chain uses TRBV5-5 and TRBJ2-5; 7 nucleotides agree with TRBD1. V shed 4 bases and J 3 bases; nucleotides not matched to a gene: 6. There are 14 residues in the CDR3. Germline loops: CDR1 SGHKS, CDR2 YYEKEE (reference sequence). The CDR3 loop is CASSPRQGKETQYF. The CDR3 DNA reads TGTGCCAGCAGCCCACGACAGGGAAAAGAGACCCAGTACTTC. The full variable domain, in which reference TRBV5-5 and TRBJ2-5 provide the parts outside the CDR3, is DAGVTQSPTHLIKTRGQQVTLRCSPISGHKSVSWYQQVLGQGPQFIFQYYEKEERGRGNFPDRFSARQFPNYSSELNVNALLLGDSALYLCASSPRQGKETQYFGPGTRLLVL.

CDR3 bases: TGTGCCAGCAGGGTCGGGGGGAGCGGGACCTACGAGCAGTACTTC. Its translation is CASRVGGSGTYEQYF. This sequence joins TRBV6-5 and TRBJ2-7; TRBD2 aligns across 7 bases. Germline V gives CDR1 MNHEY, CDR2 SVGAGI. The CDR3 loop spans 15 amino acids. Trimming removed 6 bases from V and 2 bases from J; junction bases left unmatched: 10.

J is TRBJ2-5 and V is TRBV4-1, with D possibly matching TRBD2 (7 bases). The CDR3 runs 15 residues. Trimming removed 5 bases from V and 4 bases from J, with 17 bases in between. Germline V gene sequence: CDR1 MGHRA, CDR2 YSYEKL. Written as DNA, the CDR3 is TGCGCCAGCAGCAAGGGGGAGGGGGTCGGAGAGACCCAGTACTTC. Its protein is CASSKGEGVGETQYF.

The V and J genes are TRBV4-2 and TRBJ2-2; 11 bases are a match to TRBD1. CDR1 and CDR2 (germline): LGHNA, YNFKEQ. The CDR3 is made up of 16 amino acids. Trimming cost V 1 base and J 6 bases; bases outside gene matches: 4. Written as DNA, the CDR3 is TGTGCCAGCAGCCAAGGGGACAGGGGGTACTCCGGGGAGCTGTTTTTT. Protein product: CASSQGDRGYSGELFF.

This rearrangement joins TRBV6-5 to TRBJ1-3; TRBD1 matches at 9 bases. The length of the CDR3 is 15 residues. Per germline, CDR1 MNHEY and CDR2 SVGAGI. The junction had 3 bases not matched to a gene; V was cut back by 2 bases and J by 4 bases. The CDR3 reads CASSYATGGGNTIYF. For the CDR3, the DNA is TGTGCCAGCAGTTACGCGACAGGGGGGGGAAACACCATATATTTT.

The chain has TRBV5-1 and TRBJ2-7; 13 bases are a match to TRBD2. In germline, CDR1 is SGHRS, CDR2 YFSETQ. J lost 2 bases, V lost 4 bases, and 3 bases had no gene match. The CDR3 is 15 residues long. CDR3 in amino acids: CASSAGLAGAYEQYF. Here the CDR3 DNA reads TGCGCCAGCAGCGCCGGACTAGCGGGAGCCTACGAGCAGTACTTC.

This clone was picked up a small number of times. The rearrangement joins TRBV7-6 to TRBJ2-7; 15 bases are a match to TRBD2. This CDR3 has 16 amino acids. Germline trimming cut 4 bases from V and 4 bases from J; bases unmatched to any gene: 5. Germline-derived CDR1 and CDR2 are SGHVS and FNYEAQ. The CDR3 DNA follows: TGTGCCAGCAGCTCGCGGACTAGCGGGAGGGCTTACGAGCAGTACTTC. Protein product: CASSSRTSGRAYEQYF. The full variable domain, rest sourced from reference TRBV7-6 and TRBJ2-7, is GAGVSQSPRYKVTKRGQDVALRCDPISGHVSLYWYRQALGQGPEFLTYFNYEAQQDKSGLPNDRFSAERPEGSISTLTIQRTEQRDSAMYRCASSSRTSGRAYEQYFGPGTRLTVT.

The chain links TRBV9 to TRBJ2-7; a possible D gene is TRBD1 (6 bases). CDR3 length: 12 amino acids. V lost 3 bases to trimming and J lost 3 bases, with 7 bases between them. CDR1 is SGDLS, CDR2 YYNGEE, per germline. The CDR3 DNA sequence: TGTGCCAGCAGCGCGGACAGCTACGAGCAGTACTTC. Its translation: CASSADSYEQYF.

DNA of the CDR3: TGTGCCTGGACCCCCTCCGGGACAGGAAGAAACTATGGCTACACCTTC. Residues: CAWTPSGTGRNYGYTF. V gene TRBV30 combines with J gene TRBJ1-2; TRBD1 aligns across 8 bases. The ends lost 4 bases at V and 2 bases at J; junction bases unmatched: 12. CDR3 length equals 16 residues. The V gene's germline CDR1 is GTSNPN and CDR2 SVGIG (reference sequence).

This chain joins TRBV2 and TRBJ2-5, with D perhaps matching TRBD2 (5 bases). The CDR3 has 17 amino acids. Trimming removed 4 bases from V and 1 base from J, with 19 bases in between. CDR1 is SNHLY, CDR2 FYNNEI, per germline. The CDR3 is CASSGWALGRGQETQYF. The DNA of the CDR3 is TGTGCCAGCAGTGGCTGGGCGCTCGGACGGGGCCAAGAGACCCAGTACTTC.

V gene TRBV5-5 combines with J gene TRBJ1-6; 10 bases are a match to TRBD1. V gave up 5 bases and J gave up 7 bases; unmatched junction bases: 3. The CDR3 totals 14 residues. Germline CDR1 reads SGHKS; CDR2 reads YYEKEE (reference sequence). The DNA of the CDR3 is TGTGCCAGCAGACCGGGACAGGGGAATTCACCCCTCCACTTT. Protein sequence: CASRPGQGNSPLHF.